The present T cell receptor beta chain was sequenced within a study of Graves' ophthalmopathy and Graves' hyperthyroidism. Across the study: Peripheral blood was obtained at first diagnosis, ahead of any treatment.

This clonotype turned up a few times. Its antigen is not known. General study points: A majority of expanded thyroid clonotypes exceeding 0.001 frequency were likewise present in blood.

Patients were excluded if they had other autoimmune diseases or uncontrolled infections, and likewise if pregnancy or lactation applied. The PBMC fraction was derived from around 10 ml of fresh peripheral blood. The germline gives CDR1 MNHNS, CDR2 SASEGT. J lost 1 base, V lost 7 bases, and 5 bases had no gene match. The CDR3 is made up of 15 amino acids. Transcripts of RNA were the source for amplifying TCR beta CDR3 regions. Amplification began with first-round RT-PCR using HTBI primers, then second-round multiplex PCR was performed. In TCRdb, the multiplex PCR reads were re-called with MiXCR into one record per CDR3 protein. The table records about 660,000 distinct CDR3 sequences, about 41% of them present only once.

V gene TRBV6-1 combines with J gene TRBJ1-1; 11 bases are a match to TRBD1. The sequence came from an adult man with Graves' ophthalmopathy. The specimen was peripheral blood. The CDR3 DNA sequence: TGTGCCAGCAAGGGGACAGGGGGAAAGAACACTGAAGCTTTCTTT. The encoded protein is CASKGTGGKNTEAFF.